Below, one TCR beta chain is given with its context. Its antigen remains unidentified. This sample was included in a study of cytomegalovirus exposure and HLA in healthy donors. Study summary: HLA-typed donors were the source of around 87 million unique TCRs, which an early data release held.

Findings and limits, study-wide: In a later analysis, compared with equally common non-associated chains, HLA-associated beta chains were more expanded. Excluded: some indistinguishable V segments such as TRBV6-2 and TRBV6-3. A link between a missense DCLRE1C variant and TCR beta V- and J-gene trimming emerged from a later analysis.

The PCR made use of 60 Vbeta and 13 Jbeta primers. Here immunoSEQ multiplex PCR was the method, and the copy in TCRdb shows in-frame clones only, minus some. The sample table sets out 40,000 or so clones. From germline, CDR1 is SGDLS and CDR2 YYNGEE. This CDR3 has 14 amino acids. V was trimmed by 3 bases and J by 13 bases, leaving 22 bases between them. The rearrangement links TRBV9 to TRBJ1-2; D may be TRBD1 (6 bases). This TCR was sampled from a woman in her 30s in good health and CMV-seropositive. Sequencing was carried out using PBMCs. As DNA, the CDR3 is TGTGCCAGCAGCGCCCAAAGCGGGGGCCTTCTCTCCACCTTC. It specifies CASSAQSGGLLSTF.